The 23 T cell receptor beta chains reported below all come from one sample, sequenced in a study of radiotherapy plus CTLA-4 blockade in lung cancer. Sequencing was performed with immunoSEQ multiplex PCR; in TCRdb, only in-frame clones are kept and a portion is missing. The sample contains about 70,000 clones, around 80% of which appear only once. Sequenced material: peripheral blood, taken from a patient treated with radiotherapy plus ipilimumab. The source is a human donor with non-small cell lung cancer who had a complete response to radiotherapy plus ipilimumab.

V is TRBV7-2 and J is TRBJ1-5; 8 bases are shared with TRBD1. There are 15 residues in the CDR3. V dropped 3 bases and J dropped 1; count of bases not matched to a gene: 2. From germline, CDR1 is SGHTA and CDR2 FQGNSA. This chain's CDR3 is CASSFSGGSNQPQHF. CDR3 in DNA: TGTGCCAGCAGCTTCTCAGGGGGCAGCAATCAGCCCCAGCATTTT.

This rearrangement joins TRBV2 to TRBJ1-2, with 7 positions matching TRBD1. Looked up from germline, CDR1 is SNHLY and CDR2 is FYNNEI. The CDR3 consists of 13 residues. CDR3 in DNA: TGTGCTTCTGCCTGGCAGGGGGACTATGGCTACACCTTC. Translated, it gives CASAWQGDYGYTF.

The chain carries TRBV19 and TRBJ1-1, with TRBD1 matching 7 bases. The CDR3 has 14 amino acids. V dropped 3 bases and J dropped 4; count of bases not matched to a gene: 5. Germline-derived CDR1 and CDR2 are LNHDA and SQIVND (reference sequence). The DNA for the CDR3 is TGTGCCAGTAGTATCCCCGACAGGGTCACTGAAGCTTTCTTT. It translates to CASSIPDRVTEAFF.

The V call is TRBV7-2, the J call TRBJ1-4; possible D gene TRBD1, 6 bases. V shed 6 bases and J shed 0 bases, with 11 bases lying between them. The CDR3 sequence is 15 residues long. Per the germline V gene, CDR1 is SGHTA and CDR2 is FQGNSA. CDR3 sequence (DNA): TGTGCCAGCAGGCCCGAGGGGGCAACTAATGAAAAACTGTTTTTT. Translation gives CASRPEGATNEKLFF.

The gene calls are TRBV12-5 and TRBJ1-4; possible D gene TRBD1, 6 bases. The germline V and J ends were trimmed by 3 bases and 6 bases, with 14 bases remaining between them. The length of the CDR3 is 15 residues. CDR1 and CDR2 (germline): LGHNT, FRNRAP. As DNA, the CDR3 is TGTGCTAGTGGTTTAGGGACATTGGAGTATGAAAAACTGTTTTTT. This encodes CASGLGTLEYEKLFF. Supplemented by reference TRBV12-5 and TRBJ1-4, the full variable domain reads DARVTQTPRHKVTEMGQEVTMRCQPILGHNTVFWYRQTMMQGLELLAYFRNRAPLDDSGMPKDRFSAEMPDATLATLKIQPSEPRDSAVYFCASGLGTLEYEKLFFGSGTQLSVL.

Sample share makes this clone medium-sized. The chain recombines TRBV10-3 with TRBJ2-1; unclear D gene. V was cut by 8 bases and J by 5 bases, with 10 bases left in between. This CDR3 has 12 residues. From germline, CDR1 is ENHRY and CDR2 SYGVKD. The DNA for the CDR3 is TGTGCCATCTCGGAGAGGAACAATGAGCAGTTCTTC. As protein: CAISERNNEQFF.

The V call is TRBV21-1, the J call TRBJ2-2; the DNA was not used to check the table's D call, TRBD2. TRBV21-1 is classified as a pseudogene. The CDR3 covers 10 residues. The CDR3 loop reads CAPEAGELFF. Written as DNA, the CDR3 is TGTGCCCCCGAGGCCGGGGAGCTGTTTTTT.

The chain is built from TRBV7-8 and TRBJ2-3; D uncertain. This CDR3 region has 12 residues. V lost 5 bases and J 6 bases, leaving 9 bases between the germline ends. Germline values: CDR1 SGHVS, CDR2 FQNEAQ. This CDR3 reads CASSQPRDTQYF. Here the CDR3 DNA reads TGTGCCAGCAGCCAGCCCCGGGATACGCAGTATTTT.

This chain joins TRBV19 and TRBJ1-5; 8 nucleotides agree with TRBD1. Per the germline V gene, CDR1 is LNHDA and CDR2 is SQIVND (reference sequence). The CDR3 loop spans 14 amino acids. V trimming: 6 bases; J trimming: 6 bases; junction bases outside the gene matches: 7. In DNA, the CDR3 is TGTGCCAGTAGGTTGACAGGGGAGGGTCAGCCCCAGCATTTT. As protein: CASRLTGEGQPQHF.

J is TRBJ2-3 and V is TRBV7-2; D might be TRBD1 (6 bases). The CDR3 consists of 13 residues. Germline loops: CDR1 SGHTA, CDR2 FQGNSA. Trimming pared 10 bases from V and 3 bases from J, leaving 14 bases between. Written as DNA, the CDR3 is TGTGCCACCGCGCGAAGGGGGACAGATACGCAGTATTTT. Translated, it gives CATARRGTDTQYF.

Only one count was recorded for this clone. The same CDR3 also results from other DNA sequences found in this sample. J is TRBJ2-1 and V is TRBV18; D not certain. V was cut by 3 bases and J by 6 bases, with 6 bases left in between. Germline V gives CDR1 KGHSH, CDR2 LQKENI. The CDR3 totals 12 residues. CDR3 in DNA: TGTGCCAGCTCACCTGGGGTCAATGAGCAGTTCTTC. Its translation: CASSPGVNEQFF.

This chain connects TRBV29-1 to TRBJ2-1; perhaps TRBD1 as D (5 bases). CDR3 size: 13 residues. V lost 6 bases and J 1 base, leaving 10 bases between the germline ends. In germline, CDR1 is SQVTM, CDR2 ANQGSEA. The CDR3 reads CSVGQGSYNEQFF. DNA for the CDR3: TGCAGCGTGGGGCAGGGATCCTACAATGAGCAGTTCTTC.

The chain carries TRBV5-6 and TRBJ1-6, with D perhaps TRBD1 (6 bases). Germline V lookup: CDR1 SGHDT, CDR2 YYEEEE. The CDR3 is 14 residues long. V was cut by 3 bases and J by 8 bases, with 12 bases left in between. The CDR3 DNA is TGTGCCAGCAGCTGGGGGGGGGCCGATTCACCCCTCCACTTT. Translated: CASSWGGADSPLHF.

The gene calls are TRBV2 and TRBJ2-1; D may be TRBD1 (5 bases). The CDR3 consists of 15 residues. Germline V gene sequence: CDR1 SNHLY, CDR2 FYNNEI. Trimming shortened V by 4 bases and J by 0 bases, and 10 bases separated the two germline ends. For the CDR3, the DNA is TGTGCCAGCAGTGTGCAGGGTAGCTCCTACAATGAGCAGTTCTTC. It yields the protein CASSVQGSSYNEQFF. Complete variable domain (other parts from reference TRBV2 and TRBJ2-1): EPEVTQTPSHQVTQMGQEVILRCVPISNHLYFYWYRQILGQKVEFLVSFYNNEISEKSEIFDDQFSVERPDGSNFTLKIRSTKLEDSAMYFCASSVQGSSYNEQFFGPGTRLTVL.

The chain joins TRBV15 to TRBJ1-5; 9 nucleotides line up with TRBD1. Germline CDR1 LNHNV, CDR2 YYDKDF (reference sequence). V trimming: 0 bases; J trimming: 6 bases; junction bases outside the gene matches: 9. The CDR3 has 17 residues. The CDR3 DNA follows: TGTGCCACCAGCAGAGAAGTATTGCGACAGGGGGGTCAGCCCCAGCATTTT. It specifies CATSREVLRQGGQPQHF.

V gene TRBV29-1 combines with J gene TRBJ1-1; 7 bases agree with TRBD1. With 7 bases clipped from V and 1 base from J, the junction kept 12 bases outside the gene matches. Looked up from germline, CDR1 is SQVTM and CDR2 is ANQGSEA. The CDR3 runs to 15 residues. The CDR3 spells CSAYRTGGGNTEAFF. CDR3 DNA sequence: TGCAGCGCCTATCGGACAGGCGGGGGGAACACTGAAGCTTTCTTT.

V and J are TRBV11-2 and TRBJ1-2; D ambiguous. The CDR3 consists of 12 residues. V was clipped by 1 base and J by 10 bases, with 10 bases between them. Germline V lookup: CDR1 SGHAT, CDR2 FQNNGV. Here the CDR3 reads CASSLVGNYYTF. As DNA, the CDR3 is TGTGCCAGCAGCTTAGTAGGCAACTACTACACCTTC.

The rearrangement links TRBV7-9 to TRBJ2-5; tentative D call: TRBD2 (6 bases). Per germline, CDR1 SEHNR and CDR2 FQNEAQ (reference sequence). With 5 bases removed from V and 4 bases from J, the gap between germline ends came to 11 bases. The CDR3 loop spans 13 amino acids. CDR3 residues: CASSPTSSETQYF. The CDR3 coding sequence is TGTGCCAGCAGCCCGACTAGTTCAGAGACCCAGTACTTC.

The chain recombines TRBV11-2 with TRBJ2-7; tentative D call: TRBD1 (5 bases). CDR3 length: 15 amino acids. Germline V gives CDR1 SGHAT, CDR2 FQNNGV. V shed 2 bases and J shed 0 bases, with 11 bases lying between them. This CDR3 reads CASSLRAGPSYEQYF. In nucleotides, the CDR3 is TGTGCCAGCAGCTTAAGGGCAGGGCCCTCCTACGAGCAGTACTTC.

This clone turned up a few times. The genes are TRBV27 and TRBJ1-2; tentatively, D is TRBD1 (5 bases). Germline CDR1 is MNHEY and CDR2 is SMNVEV (reference sequence). The length of the CDR3 is 15 residues. V dropped 2 bases and J dropped 1 base, with 11 bases sitting between them. The CDR3 protein is CASSLGRAHNYGYTF. Here the CDR3 DNA reads TGTGCCAGCAGTTTAGGCAGGGCCCATAACTATGGCTACACCTTC.

This clone was seen a handful of times. The chain carries TRBV10-3 and TRBJ2-6; D not certain. Looked up from germline, CDR1 is ENHRY and CDR2 is SYGVKD. Trimming pared 4 bases from V and 1 base from J, leaving 2 bases between. CDR3 length: 13 amino acids. The CDR3 nucleotides are TGTGCCATCAGTGTGTCTGGGGCCAACGTCCTGACTTTC. Protein product: CAISVSGANVLTF.

This clone is a singleton in its sample. Other DNA variants within this sample encode the same CDR3. The chain carries TRBV7-6 and TRBJ2-3; 8 nucleotides agree with TRBD2. Germline V gene data show CDR1 as SGHVS and CDR2 as FNYEAQ. This CDR3 spans 17 amino acids. The ends lost 0 bases at V and 0 bases at J; junction bases unmatched: 5. The CDR3 region is CASSLARTSGSTDTQYF. The CDR3, as DNA: TGTGCCAGCAGCTTAGCGAGAACTAGCGGAAGCACAGATACGCAGTATTTT.

CDR3 nucleotides: TGTGCCAGCAGCGTGGGTCTAGCGGGATTTGAGACCCAGTACTTC. Translation: CASSVGLAGFETQYF. The rearrangement joins TRBV9 to TRBJ2-5; 9 bases fit TRBD2. The CDR3 runs to 15 residues. The V gene end was trimmed by 2 bases and the J gene end by 5 bases; junction bases not matched to a gene: 7. From germline, CDR1 is SGDLS and CDR2 YYNGEE.